This T cell receptor beta chain is from a study of identical twins. One entry per CDR3 protein results from TCRdb running MiXCR on the 5' RACE reads. This sample carries a few hundred thousand distinct CDR3 sequences, roughly 9% of them seen once, and the ten largest clones take 6% to 8.5%. V gave up 0 bases and J gave up 0 bases, with 7 bases separating them. There are 14 residues in the CDR3. Looked up from germline, CDR1 is SQVTM and CDR2 is ANQGSEA. This clonotype was counted many times. These same records also appear under a second study, on yellow fever vaccine responses in identical twins.

This TCR derives from a young woman in good health. The chain is built from TRBV29-1 and TRBJ2-3, with D possibly being TRBD1 or TRBD2 (5 bases each). The specimen sequenced was CD8+ T cells sorted from blood. The CDR3 sequence: CSVEEWGSTDTQYF. CDR3 DNA: TGCAGCGTTGAAGAGTGGGGGAGCACAGATACGCAGTATTTT.